This TCR beta chain was recorded in a study of cytomegalovirus exposure and HLA in healthy donors. Study findings and constraints: Rarity marked most TCR sequences, yet some public TCRs occurred in many donors.

Produced via immunoSEQ multiplex PCR; TCRdb's table is partial and in-frame only. Of roughly 150,000 clones listed, about 95% are singletons. While the first cohort had fewer than 850 subjects, the donors belonged to the separate validation cohort of fewer than 150 subjects. About this clone itself: Antigen specificity is unknown.

The sequence derives from a woman between 18 and 29 years old in good health and CMV-seronegative. The sample taken for sequencing was PBMCs.

The CDR3 sequence: CSVEAENYGYTF. The CDR3 DNA is TGCAGCGTTGAAGCGGAGAACTATGGCTACACCTTC. This chain links TRBV29-1 with TRBJ1-2, with D hard to call. Between the trimmed V and J ends, which lost 1 base and 2 bases, there was a span of 5 bases. Germline CDR1 reads SQVTM; CDR2 reads ANQGSEA. The CDR3 contains 12 residues.